The rows below give T cell receptor beta chains drawn from one sample of a study of T cells after yellow fever vaccination. One entry per CDR3 protein results from TCRdb running MiXCR on the 5' RACE reads. The sample has about 200,000 distinct CDR3 sequences; around 3.1% are singletons. The specimen comprised CD4+ T cells sorted from PBMCs, sampled 10 days after the yellow fever booster vaccination. These TCRs come from a man between 18 and 35 years old who received the YFV17D yellow fever vaccine. Each CDR3 is given with its conserved first and last residue. D genes are given only for firm matches. Expanded clones are given a class, and other clones once, few, many or no size at all.

clone size: .
V gene: TRBV27
D gene: TRBD1
J gene: TRBJ1-1
CDR3 protein: CASRLGTGGFTLAEAFF
CDR3 DNA: TGTGCCAGTCGTCTGGGGACAGGGGGCTTTACTTTGGCTGAAGCTTTCTTT

clone size: many
V gene: TRBV6-5
D gene: TRBD1
J gene: TRBJ1-1
CDR3 protein: CASGDRGQAEAFF
CDR3 DNA: TGTGCCAGTGGTGACAGGGGTCAGGCTGAAGCTTTCTTT

clone size: .
V gene: TRBV12-3/TRBV12-4
D gene: .
J gene: TRBJ2-5
CDR3 protein: CASSLGSGLAETQYF
CDR3 DNA: TGTGCCAGCAGTTTGGGAAGCGGGCTGGCAGAGACCCAGTACTTC

clone size: .
V gene: TRBV15
D gene: TRBD1
J gene: TRBJ2-3
CDR3 protein: CATSRDLPGQGDDTQYF
CDR3 DNA: TGTGCCACCAGCAGAGATCTCCCCGGACAGGGGGACGATACGCAGTATTTT

clone size: .
V gene: TRBV6-5
D gene: TRBD1
J gene: TRBJ1-6
CDR3 protein: CASSYPSTGVAPLHF
CDR3 DNA: TGTGCCAGCAGTTACCCCTCTACAGGGGTGGCACCCCTCCACTTT

clone size: many
V gene: TRBV3-1
D gene: .
J gene: TRBJ2-2
CDR3 protein: CASSPGGTGELFF
CDR3 DNA: TGTGCCAGCAGCCCCGGGGGCACCGGGGAGCTGTTTTTT

clone size: few
V gene: TRBV2
D gene: .
J gene: TRBJ2-2
CDR3 protein: CASTRTGELFF
CDR3 DNA: TGTGCCAGCACCCGCACCGGGGAGCTGTTTTTT

clone size: many
V gene: TRBV10-3
D gene: .
J gene: TRBJ2-1
CDR3 protein: CAISEVGAWQFF
CDR3 DNA: TGTGCCATCAGTGAGGTGGGGGCCTGGCAGTTCTTC

clone size: many
V gene: TRBV7-2
D gene: .
J gene: TRBJ1-4
CDR3 protein: CASSLQGGSEEKLFF
CDR3 DNA: TGTGCCAGCAGCTTACAGGGTGGCAGTGAGGAAAAACTGTTTTTT

clone size: .
V gene: TRBV4-2
D gene: TRBD2
J gene: TRBJ2-4
CDR3 protein: CASSQETSGGANENIQYF
CDR3 DNA: TGTGCCAGCAGCCAAGAAACTAGCGGGGGGGCGAATGAAAACATTCAGTACTTC

clone size: many
V gene: TRBV5-5
D gene: .
J gene: TRBJ2-5
CDR3 protein: CASSPRRYSPVTISETQYF
CDR3 DNA: TGTGCCAGCAGCCCACGGAGATACTCCCCGGTCACAATTAGTGAGACCCAGTACTTC

clone size: few
V gene: TRBV20-1
D gene: TRBD1
J gene: TRBJ1-5
CDR3 protein: CSARQEQGRWGNQPQHF
CDR3 DNA: TGCAGTGCTAGACAGGAACAGGGGCGGTGGGGCAATCAGCCCCAGCATTTT

clone size: few
V gene: TRBV5-1
D gene: .
J gene: TRBJ2-3
CDR3 protein: CASSAPGADTQYF
CDR3 DNA: TGCGCCAGCAGCGCGCCGGGTGCAGATACGCAGTATTTT

clone size: .
V gene: TRBV3-1
D gene: .
J gene: TRBJ1-5
CDR3 protein: CASSQLGGQPQHF
CDR3 DNA: TGTGCCAGCAGCCAACTGGGTGGTCAGCCCCAGCATTTT

clone size: many
V gene: TRBV5-4
D gene: .
J gene: TRBJ2-3
CDR3 protein: CASSLGGGQGDTQYF
CDR3 DNA: TGTGCCAGCAGCTTAGGAGGGGGGCAAGGCGATACGCAGTATTTT

clone size: few
V gene: TRBV20-1
D gene: .
J gene: TRBJ2-3
CDR3 protein: CSASYNPDTQYF
CDR3 DNA: TGCAGTGCCAGTTACAACCCCGATACGCAGTATTTT

clone size: .
V gene: TRBV7-2
D gene: .
J gene: TRBJ2-3
CDR3 protein: CGSSLGPSTDTQYF
CDR3 DNA: TGTGGCAGCAGCTTAGGTCCAAGCACAGATACGCAGTATTTT

clone size: few
V gene: TRBV15
D gene: TRBD1
J gene: TRBJ1-4
CDR3 protein: CATSIRLPQGRNEKLFF
CDR3 DNA: TGTGCCACCAGCATCCGACTTCCACAGGGGAGGAATGAAAAACTGTTTTTT

clone size: many
V gene: TRBV6-5
D gene: TRBD2
J gene: TRBJ2-3
CDR3 protein: CASSYRGGLGDTQYF
CDR3 DNA: TGTGCCAGCAGTTACCGGGGGGGGCTGGGAGATACGCAGTATTTT

clone size: .
V gene: TRBV7-2
D gene: .
J gene: TRBJ2-3
CDR3 protein: CASSFYGGPGTDTQYF
CDR3 DNA: TGTGCCAGCAGCTTTTACGGGGGGCCCGGTACAGATACGCAGTATTTT

clone size: few
V gene: TRBV19
D gene: .
J gene: TRBJ1-1
CDR3 protein: CASSRTDRNTEAFF
CDR3 DNA: TGTGCCAGTAGTCGGACGGACAGAAACACTGAAGCTTTCTTT

clone size: .
V gene: TRBV20-1
D gene: .
J gene: TRBJ1-4
CDR3 protein: CSARRESGKLFF
CDR3 DNA: TGCAGTGCTCGCAGGGAAAGTGGAAAACTGTTTTTT

clone size: few
V gene: TRBV3-2
D gene: .
J gene: TRBJ1-2
CDR3 protein: CASKRRVTRSLYGYTF
CDR3 DNA: TGTGCCAGCAAACGAAGGGTCACCCGATCCCTCTATGGCTACACCTTC

clone size: .
V gene: TRBV6-5
D gene: .
J gene: TRBJ1-2
CDR3 protein: CASSYSRGNYGYTF
CDR3 DNA: TGTGCCAGCAGTTATTCCCGGGGGAACTATGGCTACACCTTC

clone size: many
V gene: TRBV20-1
D gene: .
J gene: TRBJ1-2
CDR3 protein: CSARNRGGVKGYTF
CDR3 DNA: TGCAGTGCTCGAAACCGGGGGGGAGTGAAGGGCTACACCTTC

clone size: .
V gene: TRBV28
D gene: .
J gene: TRBJ1-5
CDR3 protein: CASNPFPPHQPQHF
CDR3 DNA: TGTGCCAGCAATCCCTTCCCGCCGCATCAGCCCCAGCATTTT

clone size: many
V gene: TRBV4-1
D gene: .
J gene: TRBJ1-5
CDR3 protein: CASSQHNQPQHF
CDR3 DNA: TGCGCCAGCAGCCAGCACAATCAGCCCCAGCATTTT

clone size: many
V gene: TRBV4-1
D gene: .
J gene: TRBJ2-3
CDR3 protein: CASSSPVERTDTQYF
CDR3 DNA: TGCGCCAGCAGCTCCCCCGTGGAACGCACAGATACGCAGTATTTT

clone size: .
V gene: TRBV6-5
D gene: .
J gene: TRBJ2-2
CDR3 protein: CASSYQGYTGELFF
CDR3 DNA: TGTGCCAGCAGTTACCAAGGGTACACCGGGGAGCTGTTTTTT

clone size: few
V gene: TRBV19
D gene: .
J gene: TRBJ1-5
CDR3 protein: CASSIDRLADQPQHF
CDR3 DNA: TGTGCCAGTAGTATAGATCGACTGGCCGATCAGCCCCAGCATTTT

clone size: few
V gene: TRBV5-1
D gene: TRBD2
J gene: TRBJ2-5
CDR3 protein: CASSLSGGVSGETQYF
CDR3 DNA: TGCGCCAGCAGCCTTAGCGGGGGCGTCTCGGGAGAGACCCAGTACTTC

clone size: .
V gene: TRBV9
D gene: .
J gene: TRBJ2-5
CDR3 protein: CASSVRDIQETQYF
CDR3 DNA: TGTGCCAGCAGCGTACGGGACATCCAAGAGACCCAGTACTTC

clone size: .
V gene: TRBV19
D gene: TRBD1
J gene: TRBJ1-6
CDR3 protein: CASSITGQGGSPLHF
CDR3 DNA: TGTGCCAGTAGTATTACCGGACAGGGCGGCTCACCCCTCCACTTT

clone size: few
V gene: TRBV6-5
D gene: TRBD2
J gene: TRBJ2-6
CDR3 protein: CASSLTSGRSGANVLTF
CDR3 DNA: TGTGCCAGCAGTCTGACTAGCGGGAGGTCTGGGGCCAACGTCCTGACTTTC

clone size: many
V gene: TRBV29-1
D gene: .
J gene: TRBJ2-5
CDR3 protein: CSAGAGQEETQYF
CDR3 DNA: TGCAGCGCGGGGGCGGGGCAAGAGGAGACCCAGTACTTC

clone size: .
V gene: TRBV7-2
D gene: .
J gene: TRBJ2-5
CDR3 protein: CASTWGASGETQYF
CDR3 DNA: TGTGCCAGCACCTGGGGGGCCTCGGGGGAGACCCAGTACTTC

clone size: few
V gene: TRBV25-1
D gene: .
J gene: TRBJ1-1
CDR3 protein: CASRDSGFTEAFF
CDR3 DNA: TGTGCCAGCAGGGACTCAGGGTTCACTGAAGCTTTCTTT

clone size: few
V gene: TRBV28
D gene: TRBD1
J gene: TRBJ1-5
CDR3 protein: CASRSRLQTGTDSNQPQHF
CDR3 DNA: TGTGCCAGCCGCTCCCGCCTCCAAACCGGGACAGATAGCAATCAGCCCCAGCATTTT

clone size: many
V gene: TRBV28
D gene: .
J gene: TRBJ2-3
CDR3 protein: CASRGTTDTQYF
CDR3 DNA: TGTGCCAGCAGGGGAACCACAGATACGCAGTATTTT

clone size: few
V gene: TRBV20-1
D gene: TRBD2
J gene: TRBJ2-2
CDR3 protein: CSARTPTSGGWYTGELFF
CDR3 DNA: TGCAGTGCTAGAACCCCGACTAGCGGGGGGTGGTACACCGGGGAGCTGTTTTTT

clone size: many
V gene: TRBV19
D gene: .
J gene: TRBJ2-5
CDR3 protein: CASSRTGRGEETQYF
CDR3 DNA: TGTGCCAGTAGTCGAACGGGACGCGGGGAAGAGACCCAGTACTTC

clone size: few
V gene: TRBV2
D gene: .
J gene: TRBJ2-5
CDR3 protein: CASSDVGGETQYF
CDR3 DNA: TGTGCCAGCAGTGACGTGGGCGGAGAGACCCAGTACTTC

clone size: many
V gene: TRBV9
D gene: .
J gene: TRBJ2-5
CDR3 protein: CASSVAPSSSETQYF
CDR3 DNA: TGTGCCAGCAGCGTAGCTCCGTCTAGCTCCGAGACCCAGTACTTC

clone size: .
V gene: TRBV12-3/TRBV12-4
D gene: .
J gene: TRBJ1-1
CDR3 protein: CASTSGDPTNTEAFF
CDR3 DNA: TGTGCCAGCACATCGGGTGACCCAACGAACACTGAAGCTTTCTTT

clone size: few
V gene: TRBV28
D gene: .
J gene: TRBJ2-6
CDR3 protein: CASRGWGTGANVLTF
CDR3 DNA: TGTGCCAGCCGAGGGTGGGGGACTGGGGCCAACGTCCTGACTTTC

clone size: many
V gene: TRBV6-2/TRBV6-3
D gene: TRBD1
J gene: TRBJ2-1
CDR3 protein: CASSSTGIEQFF
CDR3 DNA: TGTGCCAGCAGTTCGACAGGGATTGAGCAGTTCTTC

clone size: .
V gene: TRBV3-1
D gene: .
J gene: TRBJ2-1
CDR3 protein: CASSAPGLWSSYNEQFF
CDR3 DNA: TGTGCCAGCAGCGCCCCGGGACTCTGGAGCTCCTACAATGAGCAGTTCTTC

clone size: many
V gene: TRBV20-1
D gene: .
J gene: TRBJ2-7
CDR3 protein: CSVWGNSYEQYF
CDR3 DNA: TGCAGTGTATGGGGGAACTCCTACGAGCAGTACTTC

clone size: many
V gene: TRBV10-1
D gene: .
J gene: TRBJ2-5
CDR3 protein: CASSEFDSGETQYF
CDR3 DNA: TGCGCCAGCAGTGAGTTTGACTCCGGAGAGACCCAGTACTTC

clone size: .
V gene: TRBV18
D gene: .
J gene: TRBJ1-1
CDR3 protein: CASSPTAGSEAFF
CDR3 DNA: TGTGCCAGCTCACCGACAGCTGGGTCTGAAGCTTTCTTT

clone size: few
V gene: TRBV5-6
D gene: .
J gene: TRBJ2-5
CDR3 protein: CASSPPSGSWAETQYF
CDR3 DNA: TGTGCCAGCAGCCCCCCCTCAGGTAGTTGGGCAGAGACCCAGTACTTC

clone size: few
V gene: TRBV29-1
D gene: .
J gene: TRBJ1-1
CDR3 protein: CSVGTETQNTEAFF
CDR3 DNA: TGCAGCGTCGGGACCGAAACGCAGAACACTGAAGCTTTCTTT

clone size: few
V gene: TRBV5-1
D gene: .
J gene: TRBJ2-5
CDR3 protein: CASSLSGQGETQYF
CDR3 DNA: TGCGCCAGCAGCTTGAGTGGGCAGGGAGAGACCCAGTACTTC

clone size: .
V gene: TRBV10-3
D gene: .
J gene: TRBJ2-2
CDR3 protein: CAISESINTGELFF
CDR3 DNA: TGTGCCATCAGTGAGTCGATTAACACCGGGGAGCTGTTTTTT

clone size: many
V gene: TRBV5-8
D gene: .
J gene: TRBJ2-5
CDR3 protein: CASSSDALTREETQYF
CDR3 DNA: TGTGCCAGCAGCTCGGACGCGCTGACTAGAGAAGAGACCCAGTACTTC